This T cell receptor (beta chain) was recorded in a study of Ad26.COV2.S vaccination and SARS-CoV-2 variants. The CDR3 runs 13 residues. Germline CDR1 reads MNHEY; CDR2 reads SMNVEV (reference sequence). After removal of 5 bases from V and 6 bases from J, the junction contained 5 bases not matched to a gene. Comment on this clone: Its antigen is not known.

Findings and limits, study-wide: Non-spike TCR breadth did not differ much between vaccine and placebo recipients.

Using immunoSEQ multiplex PCR, the repertoire was profiled, and TCRdb retains in-frame clones only, with some absent. Among some 250,000 clones listed, 85% to 90% were seen once. Described treatment: about 20 received Ad26.COV2.S at low or high dose, single or two shots; 5 received placebo; per-sample allocation not given. Sampling was performed 63 days after the first vaccine or placebo injection. This adult donor, from Boston, was 18-55 years old. Built on an Ad26 vector, the vaccine expressed Wuhan-strain SARS-CoV-2 spike. The clonotype comes from a person aged 18-65 years who received the Ad26.COV2.S COVID-19 vaccine or a placebo. The V call is TRBV27, the J call TRBJ1-2; 8 bases align to TRBD1. The material was peripheral blood, obtained in a trial of Ad26.COV2.S vaccine versus placebo. CDR3 bases: TGTGCCAGCAGTACAGGGGGAGGCAATGGCTACACCTTC. This gives the protein CASSTGGGNGYTF.